Listed below are T cell receptor beta chains from one sample, sequenced in a study of blood T cell repertoires in COVID-19. TCRdb's copy holds only in-frame clones and misses some; the assay was immunoSEQ multiplex PCR. Seen here are 250,000 or so clones, 80% to 85% observed once, and the top ten hold 4% to 5%. The specimen was peripheral blood. All receptors come from a man in his sixties with acute or convalescent COVID-19. CDR3s include the opening cysteine and the closing phenylalanine or tryptophan. Fields, in order: D gene, J gene, clone size, V gene, CDR3 DNA, CDR3 protein. The D gene is left open where the match is weak. Clone size is not always given. Where it is, it says once, few, many or a class for expanded clones.

d_call: .; j_call: TRBJ2-3; clone_size: .; v_call: TRBV7-8; cdr3_nt: TGTGCCAGCAGTCCACGCGGGGATACGCAGTATTTT; cdr3_aa: CASSPRGDTQYF
d_call: .; j_call: TRBJ1-5; clone_size: .; v_call: TRBV3-1/TRBV3-2; cdr3_nt: TGTGCCAGCAGCCTGGGGGAGGGTCAGCCCCAGCATTTT; cdr3_aa: CASSLGEGQPQHF
d_call: TRBD1; j_call: TRBJ1-1; clone_size: .; v_call: TRBV13; cdr3_nt: TGTGCCAGCAGAAAGACAGGGGATACCACTGAAGCTTTCTTT; cdr3_aa: CASRKTGDTTEAFF
d_call: TRBD1; j_call: TRBJ1-2; clone_size: .; v_call: TRBV7-9; cdr3_nt: TGTGCCAGCAGCACCCAGGGACAGGGGGCGCTGGGCTATGGCTACACCTTC; cdr3_aa: CASSTQGQGALGYGYTF
d_call: .; j_call: TRBJ2-7; clone_size: .; v_call: TRBV5-1; cdr3_nt: TGCGCCAGCAGCTTCTTCGACACTTACGAGCAGTACTTC; cdr3_aa: CASSFFDTYEQYF
d_call: .; j_call: TRBJ1-1; clone_size: .; v_call: TRBV18; cdr3_nt: TGTGCCAGCTCACATAGGACACGTAACACTGAAGCTTTCTTT; cdr3_aa: CASSHRTRNTEAFF
d_call: .; j_call: TRBJ2-7; clone_size: .; v_call: TRBV6-4; cdr3_nt: TGTGCCAGCAGTGACGTTGGGACACCCACGGACAAGCAGTACTTC; cdr3_aa: CASSDVGTPTDKQYF
d_call: TRBD2; j_call: TRBJ2-1; clone_size: .; v_call: TRBV7-3; cdr3_nt: TGTGCCAGCAGCTTGGGACTAGCGGCGTACAATGAGCAGTTCTTC; cdr3_aa: CASSLGLAAYNEQFF
d_call: .; j_call: TRBJ2-1; clone_size: .; v_call: TRBV7-3; cdr3_nt: TGTGCCAGCAGCTTATCCGGCTCCTACAATGAGCAGTTCTTC; cdr3_aa: CASSLSGSYNEQFF
d_call: TRBD1; j_call: TRBJ2-7; clone_size: .; v_call: TRBV2; cdr3_nt: TGTGCCAGCAGTGCCCGGGGACAGGGTTCCGAGCAGTACTTC; cdr3_aa: CASSARGQGSEQYF
d_call: TRBD1; j_call: TRBJ2-3; clone_size: .; v_call: TRBV11-2; cdr3_nt: TGTGCCAGCAGCTTGCGACAGGGGGGGGATACGCAGTATTTT; cdr3_aa: CASSLRQGGDTQYF
d_call: .; j_call: TRBJ1-4; clone_size: .; v_call: TRBV6-5; cdr3_nt: TGTGCCAGCAGTTACCACGCGGGGCCCGAAAAACTGTTTTTT; cdr3_aa: CASSYHAGPEKLFF
d_call: TRBD1; j_call: TRBJ2-7; clone_size: few; v_call: TRBV5-4; cdr3_nt: TGTGCCAGCAGCCCGAGACCCGGACAGGGGGAGGGCAGGGAGCAGTACTTC; cdr3_aa: CASSPRPGQGEGREQYF
d_call: .; j_call: TRBJ2-7; clone_size: .; v_call: TRBV7-8; cdr3_nt: TGTGCCAGCAGCTTAGCGGCAGGGGTCTACGAGCAGTACTTC; cdr3_aa: CASSLAAGVYEQYF
d_call: .; j_call: TRBJ1-4; clone_size: .; v_call: TRBV4-2; cdr3_nt: TGTGCCAGCAGCCACACGCGGACATTAGCTTCGTATGAAAAACTGTTTTTT; cdr3_aa: CASSHTRTLASYEKLFF
d_call: TRBD2; j_call: TRBJ2-7; clone_size: .; v_call: TRBV27; cdr3_nt: TGTGCCAGCAGTTTATTGTCTAGCGGGAGGCGCTACGAGCAGTACTTC; cdr3_aa: CASSLLSSGRRYEQYF
d_call: .; j_call: TRBJ2-5; clone_size: once; v_call: TRBV27; cdr3_nt: TGTGCCAGCAGAACGGGGGTTGAGACCCAGTACTTC; cdr3_aa: CASRTGVETQYF
d_call: .; j_call: TRBJ2-5; clone_size: .; v_call: TRBV18; cdr3_nt: TGTGCCAGCTCACCTGGGCCAGGGAAAGGTTGGGAGACCCAGTACTTC; cdr3_aa: CASSPGPGKGWETQYF
d_call: .; j_call: TRBJ2-1; clone_size: .; v_call: TRBV5-6; cdr3_nt: TGTGCCAGCAGCTTGAGAGGTCCCCGGAATGAGCAGTTCTTC; cdr3_aa: CASSLRGPRNEQFF
d_call: TRBD2; j_call: TRBJ2-7; clone_size: .; v_call: TRBV11-2; cdr3_nt: TGTGCCAGCAGCTTAGGACTAGCGGGGGGGTACGAGCAGTACTTC; cdr3_aa: CASSLGLAGGYEQYF
d_call: TRBD2; j_call: TRBJ2-2; clone_size: .; v_call: TRBV9; cdr3_nt: TGTGCCAGCAGCCCACAGCGGGGGCCCCGCACCGGGGAGCTGTTTTTT; cdr3_aa: CASSPQRGPRTGELFF
d_call: .; j_call: TRBJ2-2; clone_size: few; v_call: TRBV15; cdr3_nt: TGTGCCACCAGCAGCAGTCCCGGGACTGCTAACACCGGGGAGCTGTTTTTT; cdr3_aa: CATSSSPGTANTGELFF
d_call: TRBD2; j_call: TRBJ2-4; clone_size: .; v_call: TRBV15; cdr3_nt: TGTGCCACCAGCAGATACCTAGCGGGAGGGGGTCAAAACATTCAGTACTTC; cdr3_aa: CATSRYLAGGGQNIQYF
d_call: TRBD2; j_call: TRBJ2-1; clone_size: .; v_call: TRBV7-3; cdr3_nt: TGTGCCAGCAGCGAGACTAGCGGGGGCAGCTACAATGAGCAGTTCTTC; cdr3_aa: CASSETSGGSYNEQFF
d_call: .; j_call: TRBJ1-2; clone_size: .; v_call: TRBV3-1/TRBV3-2; cdr3_nt: TGTGCCAGCAGAGGGGCAGGGGACATTCTTGGCTACACCTTC; cdr3_aa: CASRGAGDILGYTF
d_call: .; j_call: TRBJ1-2; clone_size: .; v_call: TRBV27; cdr3_nt: TGTGCCACCAGGGAAGATTACAGGGCCTATGGCTACACCTTC; cdr3_aa: CATREDYRAYGYTF
d_call: .; j_call: TRBJ2-1; clone_size: once; v_call: TRBV3-1/TRBV3-2; cdr3_nt: TGTGCCAGCAGCCATCTGGGCGCGGGCGAGCAGTTCTTC; cdr3_aa: CASSHLGAGEQFF
d_call: .; j_call: TRBJ1-1; clone_size: .; v_call: TRBV10-3; cdr3_nt: TGTGCCACTGGGAGGGGCGAAGGGAACACTGAAGCTTTCTTT; cdr3_aa: CATGRGEGNTEAFF
d_call: .; j_call: TRBJ1-4; clone_size: .; v_call: TRBV27; cdr3_nt: TGTGCCAGCAGGAACCGACAGGCGGGCAATGAAAAACTGTTTTTT; cdr3_aa: CASRNRQAGNEKLFF
d_call: .; j_call: TRBJ2-3; clone_size: .; v_call: TRBV7-2; cdr3_nt: TGTGCCAGCAGCTTAGATGGCAACACAGATACGCAGTATTTT; cdr3_aa: CASSLDGNTDTQYF
d_call: .; j_call: TRBJ1-6; clone_size: few; v_call: TRBV19; cdr3_nt: TGTGCCAGTAGTCTCCACCGGGACTCAGGGTGGGCACCCCTCCACTTT; cdr3_aa: CASSLHRDSGWAPLHF
d_call: TRBD2; j_call: TRBJ2-3; clone_size: .; v_call: TRBV5-1; cdr3_nt: TGCGCCAGCAGCTCGGGGACTAGCCGTGATACGCAGTATTTT; cdr3_aa: CASSSGTSRDTQYF
d_call: .; j_call: TRBJ2-5; clone_size: .; v_call: TRBV23-1; cdr3_nt: TGCGCCAGCAACCCCCGTAACGGGCCTTCAACGGGGGAGACCCAGTACTTC; cdr3_aa: CASNPRNGPSTGETQYF
d_call: .; j_call: TRBJ1-3; clone_size: .; v_call: TRBV18; cdr3_nt: TGTGCCAGCTCACCGTCGGGGTCCTCTGGAAACACCATATATTTT; cdr3_aa: CASSPSGSSGNTIYF
d_call: TRBD1; j_call: TRBJ2-7; clone_size: .; v_call: TRBV5-1; cdr3_nt: TGCGCCAGCAGCAAGGACACAGGGGACAACTACGAGCAGTACTTC; cdr3_aa: CASSKDTGDNYEQYF
d_call: .; j_call: TRBJ2-5; clone_size: .; v_call: TRBV2; cdr3_nt: TGTGCCAGCCTTGAGGGTGCGGGAGAGACCCAGTACTTC; cdr3_aa: CASLEGAGETQYF
d_call: TRBD2; j_call: TRBJ2-7; clone_size: .; v_call: TRBV7-9; cdr3_nt: TGTGCCAGCAGCCCCTGGGCGGGGGAGTCCTACGAGCAGTACTTC; cdr3_aa: CASSPWAGESYEQYF
d_call: TRBD2; j_call: TRBJ2-7; clone_size: .; v_call: TRBV18; cdr3_nt: TGTGCCAGCTCACCAGGAAGCGGGAGTTTCAAAGAGCAGTACTTC; cdr3_aa: CASSPGSGSFKEQYF
d_call: .; j_call: TRBJ2-3; clone_size: once; v_call: TRBV6-6; cdr3_nt: TGTGCCAGCACTTTACGACGGGACTCCTGGGGTACGCAGTATTTT; cdr3_aa: CASTLRRDSWGTQYF
d_call: TRBD2; j_call: TRBJ2-5; clone_size: .; v_call: TRBV9; cdr3_nt: TGTGCCAGCAGCGTAGGGCTAGCGGGAAGAGCGAAGACCCAGTACTTC; cdr3_aa: CASSVGLAGRAKTQYF
d_call: .; j_call: TRBJ2-7; clone_size: once; v_call: TRBV30; cdr3_nt: TGTGCCTGGAGTCAGACAGTACACGAGCAGTACTTC; cdr3_aa: CAWSQTVHEQYF
d_call: TRBD1; j_call: TRBJ1-1; clone_size: .; v_call: TRBV6-5; cdr3_nt: TGTGCCAGCAGTTACCGACAGGGTAGCACTGAAGCTTTCTTT; cdr3_aa: CASSYRQGSTEAFF
d_call: .; j_call: TRBJ1-3; clone_size: .; v_call: TRBV10-3; cdr3_nt: TGTGCCAGTCGACAGCCACCGAGCTCTGGAAACACCATATATTTT; cdr3_aa: CASRQPPSSGNTIYF
d_call: .; j_call: TRBJ1-2; clone_size: .; v_call: TRBV24-1; cdr3_nt: TGTGCCACCAGTGATCCGAGGGTAGCTAACTATGGCTACACCTTC; cdr3_aa: CATSDPRVANYGYTF
d_call: .; j_call: TRBJ2-2; clone_size: .; v_call: TRBV6-2/TRBV6-3; cdr3_nt: TGTGCCAGCAGTAACAGAAACACCGGGGAGCTGTTTTTT; cdr3_aa: CASSNRNTGELFF
d_call: TRBD1; j_call: TRBJ1-2; clone_size: .; v_call: TRBV5-1; cdr3_nt: TGCGCCAGCAGCTTGGATGGGACAGAGGCTGGCTACACCTTC; cdr3_aa: CASSLDGTEAGYTF
d_call: .; j_call: TRBJ1-2; clone_size: .; v_call: TRBV7-2; cdr3_nt: TGTGCCAGCAGCCCCCTGTGGGGCGGCTACACCTTC; cdr3_aa: CASSPLWGGYTF
d_call: TRBD1; j_call: TRBJ1-2; clone_size: .; v_call: TRBV5-1; cdr3_nt: TGCGCCAGCAGCTTGGGGGCGGGACAGGGTCAGGACGGCTACACCTTC; cdr3_aa: CASSLGAGQGQDGYTF
d_call: .; j_call: TRBJ2-7; clone_size: .; v_call: TRBV2; cdr3_nt: TGTGCCAGCAGTGTGGAGGGAGGAGGGTACGAGCAGTACTTC; cdr3_aa: CASSVEGGGYEQYF
d_call: TRBD1; j_call: TRBJ2-7; clone_size: .; v_call: TRBV6-5; cdr3_nt: TGTGCCAGCAGTTACGGGACAGGGGCCTACGAGCAGTACTTC; cdr3_aa: CASSYGTGAYEQYF
d_call: TRBD1; j_call: TRBJ2-1; clone_size: .; v_call: TRBV6-1; cdr3_nt: TGTGCCAGCACCTGGGACAGGGCGTACAATGAGCAGTTCTTC; cdr3_aa: CASTWDRAYNEQFF
d_call: .; j_call: TRBJ2-7; clone_size: .; v_call: TRBV5-1; cdr3_nt: TGCGCCAGCAGCTTGGCCCAGGCGACTAGTACCTACGAGCAGTACTTC; cdr3_aa: CASSLAQATSTYEQYF
d_call: .; j_call: TRBJ1-1; clone_size: few; v_call: TRBV12-3/TRBV12-4; cdr3_nt: TGTGCCAGCAGTTTAGGGCCTAACACTGAAGCTTTCTTT; cdr3_aa: CASSLGPNTEAFF
d_call: .; j_call: TRBJ2-7; clone_size: .; v_call: TRBV5-6; cdr3_nt: TGTGCCAGCAGCTTGGTCACTCTTATAGAGCAGTACTTC; cdr3_aa: CASSLVTLIEQYF
d_call: TRBD1; j_call: TRBJ1-4; clone_size: .; v_call: TRBV5-6; cdr3_nt: TGTGCCAGCAGCTTCTCCGGGACAGGGGGCAGGAATGAAAAACTGTTTTTT; cdr3_aa: CASSFSGTGGRNEKLFF
d_call: .; j_call: TRBJ2-6; clone_size: .; v_call: TRBV5-6; cdr3_nt: TGTGCCAGCAGCTTGGGACGGCGGCCTTTGGGCAACGTCCTGACTTTC; cdr3_aa: CASSLGRRPLGNVLTF
d_call: .; j_call: TRBJ1-5; clone_size: .; v_call: TRBV7-9; cdr3_nt: TGTGCCAGCAGCCCCGACATGGGTGGAAATCAGCCCCAGCATTTT; cdr3_aa: CASSPDMGGNQPQHF